This TCR beta chain was sequenced for a study of T cell responses to AZD1222 COVID-19 vaccine. This clone was counted a single time. Antigen: not known. General study findings and limits: Repertoire samples came only from after the peak T cell response.

Sequenced by immunoSEQ multiplex PCR; TCRdb stores in-frame clones only, minus some. The sample has under 200,000 clones, 88% seen once; the top ten hold 25% to 30%. V gave up 6 bases and J gave up 3 bases, with 12 bases separating them. The CDR3 contains 14 residues. Germline lookup yields CDR1 ENHRY and CDR2 SYGVKD. This TCR was sampled from an adult who received the AZD1222 COVID-19 vaccine. This sequence joins TRBV10-3 and TRBJ1-5; D unclear. Source: peripheral blood, taken 28 days after the second AZD1222 dose. For the CDR3, the DNA is TGTGCCATCAGCCGTGACGCCTCCAATCAGCCCCAGCATTTT. Its translation is CAISRDASNQPQHF.